This TCR beta chain was sequenced during a study of blood T cell repertoires in COVID-19. CDR1 is SGHTA and CDR2 is FQGTGA in the germline V gene. There are 15 residues in the CDR3. The V segment lost 2 bases and the J segment 8 bases; nucleotides outside the gene matches: 8. Only in-frame clones appear in the TCRdb table, and some are missing; sequencing was by immunoSEQ multiplex PCR. The sample yields approximately 260,000 clones, about 88% seen once. Sequenced material: peripheral blood. The TCR originated in a woman between 40 and 55 years old who had recovered from COVID-19. The genes are TRBV7-3 and TRBJ2-1; 8 bases fit TRBD2. The CDR3 loop reads CASSLPSGSPHEQFF. The CDR3 region has the DNA TGTGCCAGCAGCTTACCTAGCGGGTCCCCCCATGAGCAGTTCTTC.